These T cell receptor beta chains were read from a single sample in a study of tumor-infiltrating lymphocytes in localized non-small cell lung cancer. Sequencing was performed with immunoSEQ multiplex PCR; in TCRdb, only in-frame clones are kept and a portion is missing. The table has roughly 14,000 clones, roughly 82% seen once; the top ten hold 19%. The sequenced sample consisted of lung tumor tissue. Every receptor here comes from a human donor with non-small cell lung cancer. CDR3s include the opening cysteine and the closing phenylalanine or tryptophan. Each record gives: CDR3 protein, CDR3 DNA, J gene, D gene, CDR3 length, V gene, clone size. The D gene is left open where the match is weak. Where a row states a size, it is once, few, many or the class of an expanded clone; other rows omit it.

CDR3aa: CASSLVPSASSYNEQFF
CDR3nt: TGTGCCAGCAGCTTAGTGCCTAGCGCGAGCTCCTACAATGAGCAGTTCTTC
j_gene: TRBJ2-1
d_gene: .
len: 17
v_gene: TRBV13
abundance: .

CDR3aa: CASSIGQGYPVEQYF
CDR3nt: TGTGCCAGTAGTATAGGGCAGGGTTACCCCGTGGAGCAGTACTTC
j_gene: TRBJ2-7
d_gene: .
len: 15
v_gene: TRBV19
abundance: .

CDR3aa: CASSYRGSTDTQYF
CDR3nt: TGTGCCAGCAGTTACAGGGGGAGCACAGATACGCAGTATTTT
j_gene: TRBJ2-3
d_gene: TRBD1
len: 14
v_gene: TRBV2
abundance: few

CDR3aa: CASSPDVAGPFAF
CDR3nt: TGTGCCAGCAGCCCGGATGTGGCGGGGCCGTTTGCCTTC
j_gene: TRBJ1-2
d_gene: .
len: 13
v_gene: TRBV7-2
abundance: once

CDR3aa: CASSLTISGGPDPTSYEQYF
CDR3nt: TGCGCCAGCAGCTTGACCATTAGCGGGGGGCCTGACCCTACCTCCTACGAGCAGTACTTC
j_gene: TRBJ2-7
d_gene: TRBD2
len: 20
v_gene: TRBV5-1
abundance: .

CDR3aa: CASSEEGHSGNTIYF
CDR3nt: TGTGCCAGCAGTGAAGAAGGGCACTCTGGAAACACCATATATTTT
j_gene: TRBJ1-3
d_gene: .
len: 15
v_gene: TRBV2
abundance: .

CDR3aa: CASSLALPVGQGAREQYF
CDR3nt: TGTGCCAGCAGCTTAGCCCTACCCGTGGGACAGGGGGCTAGGGAGCAGTACTTC
j_gene: TRBJ2-7
d_gene: TRBD1
len: 18
v_gene: TRBV7-8
abundance: once

CDR3aa: CASSEWEGRYNEQFF
CDR3nt: TGTGCCAGCAGTGAATGGGAAGGGCGCTACAATGAGCAGTTCTTC
j_gene: TRBJ2-1
d_gene: .
len: 15
v_gene: TRBV25-1
abundance: .

CDR3aa: CASSLETGRGEAFF
CDR3nt: TGTGCCAGCAGTCTAGAGACAGGGCGAGGTGAAGCTTTCTTT
j_gene: TRBJ1-1
d_gene: TRBD1
len: 14
v_gene: TRBV7-2
abundance: .

CDR3aa: CSAFREYGYTF
CDR3nt: TGCAGTGCTTTCCGCGAATATGGCTACACCTTC
j_gene: TRBJ1-2
d_gene: .
len: 11
v_gene: TRBV20-1
abundance: few

CDR3aa: CASSIGLADSYEQYF
CDR3nt: TGTGCCAGTAGTATAGGGCTAGCGGACTCCTACGAGCAGTACTTC
j_gene: TRBJ2-7
d_gene: TRBD2
len: 15
v_gene: TRBV19
abundance: .

CDR3aa: CASSPLRISSGNTIYF
CDR3nt: TGTGCCAGCAGCCCCTTACGTATTAGCTCTGGAAACACCATATATTTT
j_gene: TRBJ1-3
d_gene: .
len: 16
v_gene: TRBV14
abundance: .

CDR3aa: CASMTSGRALVDTQYF
CDR3nt: TGTGCCAGCATGACTAGCGGGAGGGCTTTGGTAGATACGCAGTATTTT
j_gene: TRBJ2-3
d_gene: TRBD2
len: 16
v_gene: TRBV2
abundance: .

CDR3aa: CASSAEGGGGNEEKLFF
CDR3nt: TGTGCCAGCAGCGCCGAGGGGGGGGGAGGCAATGAAGAAAAACTGTTTTTT
j_gene: TRBJ1-4
d_gene: .
len: 17
v_gene: TRBV9
abundance: .

CDR3aa: CASSGLAGLDTQYF
CDR3nt: TGTGCCAGCAGCGGACTAGCGGGTTTAGATACGCAGTATTTT
j_gene: TRBJ2-3
d_gene: TRBD2
len: 14
v_gene: TRBV9
abundance: .

CDR3aa: CASSYSQGIGGYTF
CDR3nt: TGTGCCAGCAGTTACTCTCAGGGGATAGGTGGCTACACCTTC
j_gene: TRBJ1-2
d_gene: .
len: 14
v_gene: TRBV6-5
abundance: .

CDR3aa: CASSGIADTQYF
CDR3nt: TGTGCCAGCAGTGGAATAGCAGATACGCAGTATTTT
j_gene: TRBJ2-3
d_gene: .
len: 12
v_gene: TRBV2
abundance: few

CDR3aa: CSVGSSGGRFRELFF
CDR3nt: TGCAGCGTTGGGTCTTCGGGGGGCAGATTCAGGGAGCTGTTTTTT
j_gene: TRBJ2-2
d_gene: .
len: 15
v_gene: TRBV29-1
abundance: .

CDR3aa: CASSLVARGGPDTQYF
CDR3nt: TGCGCCAGCAGCTTGGTAGCGAGAGGGGGGCCAGATACGCAGTATTTT
j_gene: TRBJ2-3
d_gene: .
len: 16
v_gene: TRBV5-1
abundance: .

CDR3aa: CASYVGPVSTDTQYF
CDR3nt: TGCGCCAGCTATGTGGGACCGGTTAGCACAGATACGCAGTATTTT
j_gene: TRBJ2-3
d_gene: .
len: 15
v_gene: TRBV5-1
abundance: once

CDR3aa: CASSLAAYYGPGSGELFF
CDR3nt: TGTGCCAGCAGCTTAGCCGCTTACTACGGGCCCGGCTCCGGGGAGCTGTTTTTT
j_gene: TRBJ2-2
d_gene: .
len: 18
v_gene: TRBV11-3
abundance: .

CDR3aa: CASSLGTGYGYTF
CDR3nt: TGTGCCAGCAGCTTAGGGACAGGGTACGGCTACACCTTC
j_gene: TRBJ1-2
d_gene: TRBD1
len: 13
v_gene: TRBV7-3
abundance: once

CDR3aa: CASSPGGTGVVNTGELFF
CDR3nt: TGTGCCAGCAGCCCCGGAGGGACAGGGGTTGTTAACACCGGGGAGCTGTTTTTT
j_gene: TRBJ2-2
d_gene: TRBD1
len: 18
v_gene: TRBV5-4
abundance: .

CDR3aa: CASSFPGQRGYEQYF
CDR3nt: TGTGCCAGCAGCTTCCCGGGACAGAGGGGCTACGAGCAGTACTTC
j_gene: TRBJ2-7
d_gene: TRBD1
len: 15
v_gene: TRBV5-4
abundance: .

CDR3aa: CSALRWDEQFF
CDR3nt: TGCAGTGCCCTCAGGTGGGATGAGCAGTTCTTC
j_gene: TRBJ2-1
d_gene: .
len: 11
v_gene: TRBV20-1
abundance: .

CDR3aa: CASSPLDRGYEQYF
CDR3nt: TGTGCCAGCAGCCCCCTGGACAGGGGCTACGAGCAGTACTTC
j_gene: TRBJ2-7
d_gene: TRBD1
len: 14
v_gene: TRBV14
abundance: .

CDR3aa: CAISDSDRAQGYTF
CDR3nt: TGTGCCATCAGTGATTCGGACAGGGCCCAAGGCTACACCTTC
j_gene: TRBJ1-2
d_gene: TRBD1
len: 14
v_gene: TRBV10-3
abundance: .

CDR3aa: CASNSRTSTDTQYF
CDR3nt: TGTGCCAGTAATTCCAGGACTAGCACAGATACGCAGTATTTT
j_gene: TRBJ2-3
d_gene: .
len: 14
v_gene: TRBV28
abundance: once

CDR3aa: CASSLSPEGRGQYF
CDR3nt: TGTGCCAGCAGCTTAAGCCCCGAGGGGAGGGGCCAGTACTTC
j_gene: TRBJ2-7
d_gene: TRBD2
len: 14
v_gene: TRBV7-2
abundance: .

CDR3aa: CASSRDSYNEQFF
CDR3nt: TGTGCCTCTTCCCGGGACTCCTACAATGAGCAGTTCTTC
j_gene: TRBJ2-1
d_gene: .
len: 13
v_gene: TRBV30
abundance: .

CDR3aa: CASSFGTFGELFF
CDR3nt: TGTGCCAGCAGCTTCGGGACTTTCGGGGAGCTGTTTTTT
j_gene: TRBJ2-2
d_gene: .
len: 13
v_gene: TRBV7-3
abundance: once

CDR3aa: CASSRTGYGYTF
CDR3nt: TGTGCCAGCAGCCGGACAGGTTATGGCTACACCTTC
j_gene: TRBJ1-2
d_gene: TRBD1
len: 12
v_gene: TRBV11-2
abundance: .

CDR3aa: CASSVRQGGNYGYTF
CDR3nt: TGTGCCAGTAGTGTCCGACAGGGAGGGAACTATGGCTACACCTTC
j_gene: TRBJ1-2
d_gene: TRBD1
len: 15
v_gene: TRBV19
abundance: .

CDR3aa: CASSERRASYNEQFF
CDR3nt: TGCGCCAGCAGCGAGCGGAGAGCGTCCTACAATGAGCAGTTCTTC
j_gene: TRBJ2-1
d_gene: .
len: 15
v_gene: TRBV5-1
abundance: .

CDR3aa: CAWNRGDWTVSNSPLHF
CDR3nt: TGTGCCTGGAACAGGGGGGATTGGACGGTTTCTAATTCACCCCTCCACTTT
j_gene: TRBJ1-6
d_gene: TRBD1
len: 17
v_gene: TRBV30
abundance: once

CDR3aa: CASSISSGAQYF
CDR3nt: TGTGCCAGTAGTATAAGCTCCGGGGCCCAGTACTTC
j_gene: TRBJ2-5
d_gene: .
len: 12
v_gene: TRBV19
abundance: .

CDR3aa: CASKSFSPGQGTEAFF
CDR3nt: TGTGCCAGCAAATCCTTCTCTCCGGGACAGGGGACTGAAGCTTTCTTT
j_gene: TRBJ1-1
d_gene: TRBD1
len: 16
v_gene: TRBV27
abundance: .

CDR3aa: CASSPLAQGGTGELFF
CDR3nt: TGTGCCAGCTCACCCCTTGCCCAGGGCGGAACCGGGGAGCTGTTTTTT
j_gene: TRBJ2-2
d_gene: .
len: 16
v_gene: TRBV18
abundance: .